The rows below give T cell receptor beta chains drawn from one sample of a study of blood T cell repertoires in COVID-19. The repertoire was sequenced with immunoSEQ multiplex PCR; TCRdb's copy has only in-frame clones and lacks some. The sample carries over 130,000 clones, 60% to 80% recorded once. The specimen was PBMCs or T cells enriched from blood (not recorded which). Receptor source: a woman aged 50 to 60 who had recovered from COVID-19. The CDR3 runs from the conserved cysteine through the conserved F or W. D genes are given only for firm matches. Size tells how often a clone was seen (once, few, many) or the class of an expanded clone, and some rows leave it out.

abundance	d_gene	v_gene	j_gene	CDR3aa	CDR3nt
NA	TRBD2	TRBV20-1	TRBJ2-5	CSAAGGETQYF	TGCAGCGCCGCGGGGGGGGAGACCCAGTACTTC
NA	NA	TRBV2	TRBJ1-2	CASSESAGVDYGYTF	TGTGCCAGCAGTGAGTCGGCCGGAGTTGACTATGGCTACACCTTC
NA	TRBD2	TRBV11-2	TRBJ2-5	CASSLGFSGEKETQYF	TGTGCCAGCAGCCTTGGGTTCAGCGGGGAGAAAGAGACCCAGTACTTC
many	TRBD1	TRBV10-3	TRBJ1-2	CAISGDRENGYTF	TGTGCCATCAGCGGGGACAGGGAAAATGGCTACACCTTC
once	NA	TRBV7-9	TRBJ1-1	CASSSNTEAFF	TGTGCCAGCAGCAGCAACACTGAAGCTTTCTTT
NA	NA	TRBV27	TRBJ1-6	CASSLVDYNSPLHF	TGTGCCAGCAGTTTGGTAGATTATAATTCACCCCTCCACTTT
few	TRBD2	TRBV3-1/TRBV3-2	TRBJ2-1	CASSQEPSGSSEQFF	TGTGCCAGCAGCCAAGAACCCAGCGGGAGCAGTGAGCAGTTCTTC
few	NA	TRBV4-1	TRBJ2-2	CASSQDPRGDLTGELFF	TGCGCCAGCAGCCAAGATCCCAGGGGGGACTTGACCGGGGAGCTGTTTTTT
NA	TRBD1	TRBV5-1	TRBJ1-1	CASSLSGTGKKGNTEAFF	TGCGCCAGCAGTTTATCTGGGACAGGGAAGAAGGGGAACACTGAAGCTTTCTTT
NA	NA	TRBV27	TRBJ1-1	CATLPRGGVNTEAFF	TGTGCCACCCTCCCCCGGGGGGGCGTGAACACTGAAGCTTTCTTT
NA	TRBD1	TRBV24-1	TRBJ1-5	CATSDSQGGREQPQHF	TGTGCCACCAGTGATTCACAGGGGGGACGAGAACAGCCCCAGCATTTT
few	TRBD2	TRBV5-4	TRBJ2-5	CASSLLAGDQETQYF	TGTGCCAGCAGCTTGCTAGCGGGAGATCAAGAGACCCAGTACTTC
NA	NA	TRBV4-1	TRBJ2-7	CASSLRLAYEQYF	TGCGCCAGCAGCCTTAGACTAGCCTACGAGCAGTACTTC
NA	TRBD1	TRBV5-8	TRBJ1-4	CASSFWGQGATNEKLFF	TGTGCCAGCAGCTTTTGGGGACAGGGGGCAACTAATGAAAAACTGTTTTTT
few	TRBD1	TRBV6-4	TRBJ2-1	CASSESGGYNEQFF	TGTGCCAGCAGTGAGTCAGGGGGCTACAATGAGCAGTTCTTC
NA	TRBD2	TRBV5-1	TRBJ2-5	CASKPGLAFQETQYF	TGCGCCAGTAAACCGGGACTAGCGTTTCAAGAGACCCAGTACTTC
NA	NA	TRBV19	TRBJ2-1	CASSIVASRDEQFF	TGTGCCAGTAGTATAGTGGCTAGCAGAGATGAGCAGTTCTTC
NA	NA	TRBV29-1	TRBJ2-5	CSVCRSGPQETQYF	TGCAGCGTTTGTCGGAGCGGACCACAAGAGACCCAGTACTTC
NA	TRBD1	TRBV6-5	TRBJ1-5	CASSSTGLNNQPQHF	TGTGCCAGCAGCTCGACAGGGCTGAACAATCAGCCCCAGCATTTT
NA	TRBD1	TRBV28	TRBJ1-2	CASSWGQGLSDGYTF	TGTGCCAGCAGTTGGGGACAGGGGTTAAGCGATGGCTACACCTTC
NA	NA	TRBV29-1	TRBJ2-2	CSVELPGGGELFF	TGCAGCGTTGAGCTCCCCGGGGGTGGGGAGCTGTTTTTT
NA	TRBD2	TRBV10-1	TRBJ2-1	CASSSSGDYNEQFF	TGCGCCAGCAGCTCTAGCGGGGATTACAATGAGCAGTTCTTC
NA	NA	TRBV2	TRBJ1-2	CASRESSGSGYTF	TGTGCCAGCAGGGAATCTTCAGGGTCTGGCTACACCTTC
NA	NA	TRBV11-2	TRBJ2-1	CASTLLRAYNEQFF	TGTGCCAGCACCCTACTACGGGCCTACAATGAGCAGTTCTTC
once	TRBD2	TRBV4-1	TRBJ2-3	CASSQERGNADTQYF	TGCGCCAGCAGCCAAGAGCGGGGGAACGCAGATACGCAGTATTTT
NA	NA	TRBV9	TRBJ2-3	CASSLSGSTDTQYF	TGTGCCAGCAGTCTTAGCGGTAGCACAGATACGCAGTATTTT
NA	TRBD1	TRBV6-4	TRBJ1-6	CASSPGTGVGSPLHF	TGTGCCAGCAGCCCAGGGACAGGGGTAGGTTCACCCCTCCACTTT
few	NA	TRBV11-2	TRBJ1-3	CASSYRQVSSGNTIYF	TGTGCCAGCAGCTACCGACAGGTCAGCTCTGGAAACACCATATATTTT
once	NA	TRBV11-2	TRBJ2-5	CASSLVVGALPQETQYF	TGTGCCAGCAGCTTAGTTGTGGGAGCGCTTCCCCAAGAGACCCAGTACTTC
NA	TRBD2	TRBV18	TRBJ2-1	CASSRAGGGTYNEQFF	TGTGCCAGCTCCCGCGCGGGGGGCGGGACCTACAATGAGCAGTTCTTC
few	NA	TRBV7-9	TRBJ2-5	CASSGGPQETQYF	TGTGCCAGCAGCGGAGGGCCCCAAGAGACCCAGTACTTC
NA	NA	TRBV30	TRBJ1-2	CAWGHPSYGYTF	TGTGCCTGGGGACATCCTTCCTATGGCTACACCTTC
NA	TRBD1	TRBV7-9	TRBJ1-2	CASSPDRVYGYTF	TGTGCCAGCAGCCCGGACAGGGTCTATGGCTACACCTTC
few	TRBD1	TRBV6-5	TRBJ1-6	CAIRDRGLNSPLHF	TGTGCCATCCGGGACAGGGGCCTAAATTCACCCCTCCACTTT
NA	NA	TRBV14	TRBJ1-2	CASSQDLLGRVHGYTF	TGTGCCAGCAGCCAAGATCTCTTAGGCAGGGTCCATGGCTACACCTTC
NA	NA	TRBV28	TRBJ2-7	CASTKDFLVEQYF	TGTGCCAGCACTAAGGATTTCCTAGTCGAGCAGTACTTC
NA	NA	TRBV2	TRBJ1-2	CASSDTGKNGYTF	TGTGCCAGCAGTGACACAGGGAAAAATGGCTACACCTTC
NA	NA	TRBV7-9	TRBJ1-2	CASSTEQGYYGYTF	TGTGCCAGCAGCACCGAACAGGGATACTATGGCTACACCTTC
few	TRBD2	TRBV19	TRBJ2-2	CASSIAPSGGTGELFF	TGTGCCAGTAGTATAGCCCCTAGCGGGGGTACCGGGGAGCTGTTTTTT
few	TRBD1	TRBV27	TRBJ1-1	CASRLTGEAEAFF	TGTGCCAGCAGGTTAACAGGGGAGGCTGAAGCTTTCTTT
NA	TRBD1	TRBV7-9	TRBJ1-5	CASSLDVGGRGIGNQPQHF	TGTGCCAGCAGCTTAGACGTCGGTGGCAGGGGGATCGGCAATCAGCCCCAGCATTTT
NA	TRBD2	TRBV5-1	TRBJ2-3	CASSLSLAGSGADTQYF	TGCGCCAGCAGCTTGTCCCTAGCGGGATCAGGTGCAGATACGCAGTATTTT
NA	NA	TRBV7-6	TRBJ1-1	CASSLAGGNTEAFF	TGTGCCAGCAGCTTAGCGGGGGGGAACACTGAAGCTTTCTTT
few	NA	TRBV4-2	TRBJ1-1	CASSQESRNTEAFF	TGTGCCAGCAGCCAAGAATCGAGGAACACTGAAGCTTTCTTT
NA	NA	TRBV5-1	TRBJ2-1	CASSGEGSYNEQFF	TGCGCCAGCAGCGGCGAGGGCTCCTACAATGAGCAGTTCTTC
NA	NA	TRBV27	TRBJ1-1	CASSISSRGAVNTEAFF	TGTGCCAGCAGTATTTCCTCTCGGGGGGCGGTGAACACTGAAGCTTTCTTT
NA	NA	TRBV10-1	TRBJ1-1	CASSESTGITEAFF	TGCGCCAGCAGTGAGTCAACAGGGATCACTGAAGCTTTCTTT
NA	NA	TRBV5-6	TRBJ2-1	CASSPLARNNEQFF	TGTGCCAGCAGCCCTCTAGCCAGAAACAATGAGCAGTTCTTC
NA	TRBD1	TRBV28	TRBJ1-5	CASVPGQGSIGSMQPQHF	TGTGCCAGCGTACCGGGACAGGGGAGTATAGGGAGCATGCAGCCCCAGCATTTT
NA	NA	TRBV7-8	TRBJ2-5	CASNRNRGKQETQYF	TGTGCCAGCAACCGAAATCGGGGGAAACAAGAGACCCAGTACTTC
NA	NA	TRBV5-1	TRBJ1-5	CASSLEGASNQPQHF	TGCGCCAGCAGCTTGGAAGGGGCGAGCAATCAGCCCCAGCATTTT
NA	NA	TRBV9	TRBJ1-1	CASSVDVIENTEAFF	TGTGCCAGCAGCGTAGATGTGATAGAGAACACTGAAGCTTTCTTT
NA	TRBD1	TRBV2	TRBJ2-7	CASSGGQGAYEQYF	TGTGCCAGCAGTGGAGGACAGGGGGCCTACGAGCAGTACTTC